This TCR beta chain was identified in a study of blood T cell repertoires in COVID-19. The wider study: The United States, Italy and Spain supplied acute and convalescent COVID-19 samples.

CDR1 is SGHTA, CDR2 FQGNSA, per germline. The length of the CDR3 is 16 residues. The J segment lost 2 bases and the V segment lost 3 bases, leaving 10 bases of the junction unmatched. Original handling: How many nucleated cells were present was estimated from reference gene primer amplification. Assay used: immunoSEQ multiplex PCR; TCRdb lists only in-frame clones, some missing. The D gene and trimming were derived from the DNA, and the V and J assignments and clone size from that table. The top ten hold about 2.2% of the sample, which has 210,000 or so clones, about nine tenths seen once. Input material: peripheral blood. This chain joins TRBV7-2 and TRBJ2-7; 7 bases line up with TRBD1. This receptor was identified in a woman in her forties or fifties with acute or convalescent COVID-19. The CDR3 here is CASSFDTGAPTYEQYF. The CDR3 DNA reads TGTGCCAGCAGCTTCGACACAGGGGCCCCCACCTACGAGCAGTACTTC.